Each of the 5 T cell receptor beta chains below was sequenced from the same sample in a study of T cells expressing NK-cell markers. Using the 5' RACE reads, TCRdb records one entry per CDR3 protein without DNA. This sample's table reports fewer than 200,000 distinct CDR3 sequences. The sample consisted of blood T cells: a sorted CD56 or NKG2C T cell subset, CD4+ or CD8+ T cells, or bulk PBMC T cells (not recorded which). The receptors originated from a woman aged 18-70 years in good health.

The chain has TRBV10-3 and TRBJ2-7; TCRdb's D call, TRBD2, is unchecked because there is no DNA. The CDR3 runs to 13 residues. In germline, CDR1 is ENHRY, CDR2 SYGVKD. Here the CDR3 reads CAIRGGLDYEQYF.

The CDR3 region is CATSDSPLAGGPNEQYF. The chain couples TRBV24-1 to TRBJ2-7; without DNA, the TCRdb call of TRBD2 cannot be checked. This CDR3 has 17 residues. CDR1 and CDR2 (germline): KGHDR, SFDVKD.

The rearrangement uses TRBV5-1 and TRBJ2-6. Germline V CDR1 and CDR2: SGHRS, YFSETQ. This CDR3 is 16 amino acids long. The CDR3 is CASSLLQASGANVLTF. The whole variable domain, filled in from reference TRBV5-1 and TRBJ2-6, reads KAGVTQTPRYLIKTRGQQVTLSCSPISGHRSVSWYQQTPGQGLQFLFEYFSETQRNKGNFPGRFSGRQFSNSRSEMNVSTLELGDSALYLCASSLLQASGANVLTFGAGSRLTVL.

J is TRBJ2-1 and V is TRBV29-1; TCRdb picks TRBD2, but there is no DNA to check that call. This CDR3 spans 11 amino acids. Germline V gene sequence: CDR1 SQVTM, CDR2 ANQGSEA. The CDR3 loop is CSGGQRNEQFF.

The genes are TRBV10-3 and TRBJ2-7. This CDR3 comprises 13 residues. CDR1 and CDR2 from the germline V gene are ENHRY and SYGVKD. The CDR3 loop reads CAISEDRSYEQYF.